This T cell receptor (beta chain) was recorded in a study of T cell repertoires in cytomegalovirus infection. Looking at the study overall: Shared public TCR beta signatures pointed to both CMV infection and a matching HLA type.

The CDR3 covers 16 residues. Germline V gives CDR1 SGHTA, CDR2 FQGTGA. The trim removed 2 bases at V and 8 bases at J, leaving 8 bases unmatched. MiXCR was run by TCRdb on the reads, yielding one entry per CDR3 protein. This sample has around 630,000 distinct CDR3 sequences, with roughly a quarter found just once. At least ten counts were recorded for this clonotype. Its antigen is currently unknown. Study-wide points: The ex vivo response showed dominance by HLA-C-restricted CMV-specific TCR beta clonotypes. Pooled public TCR beta family frequency picked out CMV carriers with the relevant HLA.

V gene TRBV7-3 combines with J gene TRBJ2-1; 11 bases are shared with TRBD2. Sequencing was performed on CD8+ T cells from PBMCs. The receptor comes from a human donor in good health (CMV status not recorded). Some clones in this sample may be carry-over from other donors' samples. The CDR3 here is CASSLDISGGEHEQFF. The CDR3 DNA sequence: TGTGCCAGCAGCTTAGATATTAGCGGGGGGGAACATGAGCAGTTCTTC.